This entry lists 9 T cell receptor beta chains sequenced from one sample in a study of cytomegalovirus exposure and HLA in healthy donors. The primer mix had 60 Vbeta and 13 Jbeta primers. Repertoires were generated with immunoSEQ multiplex PCR, while TCRdb's copy carries only in-frame clones and drops some. The sample lists some 140,000 clones, roughly 77% occurring once. Sequenced material: PBMCs. The receptors come from a female donor in good health and CMV-seronegative.

The chain links TRBV6-6 to TRBJ2-2; D is perhaps TRBD2 (5 bases). V lost 4 bases, J lost 0 bases, and 6 bases lay in between. From germline, CDR1 is MNHNY and CDR2 SVGAGI (reference sequence). There are 14 residues in the CDR3. The CDR3 loop reads CASSWETNTGELFF. As DNA, the CDR3 is TGTGCCAGCAGTTGGGAGACGAACACCGGGGAGCTGTTTTTT.

The rearrangement joins TRBV28 to TRBJ2-5, with D possibly being TRBD2 (6 bases). The CDR3 length is 15 residues. V shed 7 bases and J shed 2 bases, with 17 bases lying between them. Germline CDR1 reads MDHEN; CDR2 reads SYDVKM. CDR3 protein: CASTISHGGQETQYF. CDR3 bases: TGTGCCAGCACTATCTCGCACGGGGGACAAGAGACCCAGTACTTC.

The chain couples TRBV5-1 to TRBJ2-5; 9 bases are a match to TRBD2. V gave up 4 bases and J gave up 1 base; unmatched junction bases: 5. The germline gives CDR1 SGHRS, CDR2 YFSETQ. CDR3 length: 15 residues. In DNA, the CDR3 is TGCGCCAGCAGCCGCGGGGGGGCTCGCCAAGAGACCCAGTACTTC. Translation gives CASSRGGARQETQYF.

The chain couples TRBV7-8 to TRBJ2-1; the match to TRBD2 covers 14 bases. The CDR3 has 16 residues. The V segment lost 5 bases and the J segment 8 bases; nucleotides outside the gene matches: 8. The germline V gene has CDR1 SGHVS and CDR2 FQNEAQ. The CDR3 DNA reads TGTGCCAGCAGCCCGACCGGGACTAGCGGGAGACATGAGCAGTTCTTC. This codes for CASSPTGTSGRHEQFF.

The CDR3 DNA is TGTGCCACCAGCAGACGCGAGGGGGGGCTAGGGGAGCAGTACTTC. As protein: CATSRREGGLGEQYF. The chain employs TRBV15 and TRBJ2-7, with D maybe TRBD2 (7 bases). Germline CDR1 LNHNV, CDR2 YYDKDF (reference sequence). The CDR3 has 15 amino acids. V gave up 2 bases and J gave up 7 bases, with 18 bases separating them.

The chain couples TRBV5-1 to TRBJ1-1; no definite D call. The ends were cut back, 3 bases at V and 2 bases at J, with 8 bases in the middle. CDR3 size: 13 residues. Germline V gene data show CDR1 as SGHRS and CDR2 as YFSETQ. This chain's CDR3 is CASSSPGNTEAFF. In DNA, the CDR3 is TGCGCCAGCAGCTCCCCGGGAAACACTGAAGCTTTCTTT.

This clone was observed a single time. The chain joins TRBV11-2 to TRBJ2-3; 13 bases align to TRBD2. In germline, CDR1 is SGHAT, CDR2 FQNNGV. This CDR3 has 16 residues. The V segment lost 5 bases and the J segment 2 bases; nucleotides outside the gene matches: 4. CDR3: CASSPGTSGATDTQYF. The CDR3 nucleotides are TGTGCCAGCAGCCCAGGGACTAGCGGGGCCACAGATACGCAGTATTTT.

The V call is TRBV2, the J call TRBJ2-1; 12 bases fit TRBD1. The trim removed 9 bases at V and 10 bases at J, leaving 10 bases unmatched. Germline loops: CDR1 SNHLY, CDR2 FYNNEI. This CDR3 region has 14 residues. The CDR3 nucleotides are TGTGCCAGAGCTTTAGGGACAGGGGGCTTCGAGCAGTTCTTC. As protein: CARALGTGGFEQFF.

This clone was seen once. The chain couples TRBV7-2 to TRBJ2-7; 8 nucleotides match TRBD2. V shed 0 bases, J shed 0 bases, and the junction held 4 bases outside the gene matches. Looked up from germline, CDR1 is SGHTA and CDR2 is FQGNSA. The CDR3 runs to 16 residues. CDR3 residues: CASSLAGGTSSYEQYF. CDR3 bases: TGTGCCAGCAGCTTAGCGGGGGGGACTAGCTCCTACGAGCAGTACTTC.